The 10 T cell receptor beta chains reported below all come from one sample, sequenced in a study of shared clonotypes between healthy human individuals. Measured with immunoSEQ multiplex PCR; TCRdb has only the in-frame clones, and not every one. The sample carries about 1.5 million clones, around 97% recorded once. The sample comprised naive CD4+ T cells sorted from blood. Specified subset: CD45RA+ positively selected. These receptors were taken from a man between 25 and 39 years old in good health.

The CDR3 region has the DNA TGTGCCAGCAGCTCAGGGACAAATGAAGCTTTCTTT. It translates to CASSSGTNEAFF. V usage is TRBV9 and J usage is TRBJ1-1, with TRBD1 as a possible D gene (6 bases). This CDR3 has 12 amino acids. V lost 4 bases, J lost 7 bases, and 11 bases lay in between. CDR1 is SGDLS and CDR2 is YYNGEE in the germline V gene.

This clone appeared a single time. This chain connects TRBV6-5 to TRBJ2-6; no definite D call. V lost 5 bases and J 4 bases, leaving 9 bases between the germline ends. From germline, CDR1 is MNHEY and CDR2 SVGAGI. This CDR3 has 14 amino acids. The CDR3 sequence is CASSRSLGANVLTF. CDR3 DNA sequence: TGTGCCAGCAGTCGGTCCTTGGGGGCCAACGTCCTGACTTTC.

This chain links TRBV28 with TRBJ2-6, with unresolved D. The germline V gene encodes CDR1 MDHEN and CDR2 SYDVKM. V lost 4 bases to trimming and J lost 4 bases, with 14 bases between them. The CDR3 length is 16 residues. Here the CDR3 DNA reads TGTGCCAGCAGTTCCATGGGTAGCCCCGGGGCCAACGTCCTGACTTTC. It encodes CASSSMGSPGANVLTF.

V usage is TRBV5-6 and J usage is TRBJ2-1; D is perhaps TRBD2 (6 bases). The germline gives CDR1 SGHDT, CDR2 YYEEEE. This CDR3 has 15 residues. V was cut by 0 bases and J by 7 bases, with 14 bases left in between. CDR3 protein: CASSLGLLAGNEQFF. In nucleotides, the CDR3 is TGTGCCAGCAGCTTGGGGTTGCTGGCGGGGAATGAGCAGTTCTTC. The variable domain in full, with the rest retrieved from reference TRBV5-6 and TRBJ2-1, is DAGVTQSPTHLIKTRGQQVTLRCSPKSGHDTVSWYQQALGQGPQFIFQYYEEEERQRGNFPDRFSGHQFPNYSSELNVNALLLGDSALYLCASSLGLLAGNEQFFGPGTRLTVL.

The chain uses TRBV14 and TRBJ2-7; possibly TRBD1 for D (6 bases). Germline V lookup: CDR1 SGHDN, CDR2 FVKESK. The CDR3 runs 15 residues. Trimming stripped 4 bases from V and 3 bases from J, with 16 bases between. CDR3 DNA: TGTGCCAGCAGCCCTGGAGATTCGGACAGCTACGAGCAGTACTTC. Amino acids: CASSPGDSDSYEQYF.

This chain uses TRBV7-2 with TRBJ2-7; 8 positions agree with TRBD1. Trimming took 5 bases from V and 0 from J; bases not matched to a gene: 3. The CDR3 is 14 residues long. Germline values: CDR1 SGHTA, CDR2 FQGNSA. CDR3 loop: CASSRRGPSYEQYF. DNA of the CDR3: TGTGCCAGCAGCCGCAGGGGGCCCTCCTACGAGCAGTACTTC.

The CDR3 region has the DNA TGTGCCAGCAGCTTAGAGGTCCGACAAGGAATTGTGACTGAAGCTTTCTTT. As protein: CASSLEVRQGIVTEAFF. The chain links TRBV7-2 to TRBJ1-1, with D unclear. Germline CDR1 SGHTA, CDR2 FQGNSA. Trimming stripped 1 base from V and 5 bases from J, with 20 bases between. The CDR3 runs 17 residues.

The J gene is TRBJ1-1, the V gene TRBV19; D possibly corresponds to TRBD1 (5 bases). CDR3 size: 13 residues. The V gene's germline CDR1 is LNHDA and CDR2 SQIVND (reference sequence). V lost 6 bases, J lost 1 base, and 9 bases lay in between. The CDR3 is CASSKGPNTEAFF. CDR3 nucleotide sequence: TGTGCCAGTAGCAAGGGACCGAACACTGAAGCTTTCTTT.

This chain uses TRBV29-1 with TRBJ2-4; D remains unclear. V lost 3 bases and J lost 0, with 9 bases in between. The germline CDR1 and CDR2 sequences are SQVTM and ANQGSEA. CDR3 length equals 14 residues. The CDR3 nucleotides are TGCAGCGTTGAGGTCAGGCTAGCCAAAAACATTCAGTACTTC. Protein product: CSVEVRLAKNIQYF.

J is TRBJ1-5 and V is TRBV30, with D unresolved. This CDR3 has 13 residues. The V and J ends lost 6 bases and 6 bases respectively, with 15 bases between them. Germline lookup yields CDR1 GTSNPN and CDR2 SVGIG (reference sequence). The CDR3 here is CACSRTDGQPQHF. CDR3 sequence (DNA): TGTGCCTGTTCCCGAACGGACGGTCAGCCCCAGCATTTT.